The clone carrying this T cell receptor beta chain is a singleton in its sample. Its antigen is unknown. This entry is derived from a study of OX40 agonist ivuxolimab in advanced cancers. Study information: Head and neck, renal cell, melanoma or hepatocellular carcinoma were the cancers that dose-escalation patients had. The study's findings and limits: The study found that CD8+ T cells averaged more expanded clones than CD4+. In a subset of nonresponders, normalized T-cell clonal expansion was also low.

Generated by immunoSEQ multiplex PCR, the TCRdb table keeps only in-frame clones and is missing some. Seen here are 55,000 to 80,000 clones, roughly 84% observed once, and the top ten hold roughly 7.9%. CDR1 is MNHEY and CDR2 is SVGAGI in the germline V gene. V lost 9 bases and J 1 base, leaving 6 bases between the germline ends. The CDR3 spans 11 residues. Samples of blood were obtained at baseline, on cycle 4 day 1, and on cycle 7 day 1. This TCR was sampled from an adult with an advanced solid tumor such as melanoma, head and neck, liver or kidney cancer. The sample here was CD4+ or CD8+ T cells sorted from blood, taken in a trial of the OX40 agonist ivuxolimab. The rearrangement joins TRBV6-5 to TRBJ1-2; D is unresolved. CDR3 sequence: CASGINYGYTF. CDR3 nucleotides: TGTGCCAGTGGTATTAACTATGGCTACACCTTC.